Listed below are T cell receptor beta chains from one sample, sequenced in a study of shared clonotypes between healthy human individuals. The repertoire was sequenced with immunoSEQ multiplex PCR; TCRdb's copy has only in-frame clones and lacks some. The sample includes 2 million to 2.5 million clones, more than 85% of them seen just once. Sequences were obtained from naive CD4+ T cells from PBMCs. The receptors derive from a man aged 18-30 years in good health. Some clones in this sample may be carry-over from other donors' samples. Each CDR3 is given without its conserved first and last residue. The order of the fields is J gene, V gene, CDR3 protein.

j_call: TRBJ2-6; v_call: TRBV4-1; cdr3_aa: ASSAAGTPSAGANVLT
j_call: TRBJ2-1; v_call: TRBV28; cdr3_aa: ASSPPSYNEQF
j_call: TRBJ1-3; v_call: TRBV7-9; cdr3_aa: ASSSISFGNTIY
j_call: TRBJ2-7; v_call: TRBV7-8; cdr3_aa: ASGGQISYEQY
j_call: TRBJ1-4; v_call: TRBV11-1; cdr3_aa: ASSRSRTSEKLF
j_call: TRBJ1-4; v_call: TRBV5-4; cdr3_aa: ASSLVRVWGEKLF
j_call: TRBJ2-1; v_call: TRBV11-2; cdr3_aa: ASSLGGGSFNEQF
j_call: TRBJ1-5; v_call: TRBV4-1; cdr3_aa: ASSQADRRNQPQH
j_call: TRBJ2-7; v_call: TRBV7-8; cdr3_aa: ASSLEGRAEQY
j_call: TRBJ2-5; v_call: TRBV7-2; cdr3_aa: ASSLDWGQETQY
j_call: TRBJ1-2; v_call: TRBV7-2; cdr3_aa: ASSPGTAQT
j_call: TRBJ2-2; v_call: TRBV19; cdr3_aa: ASSRVGTSGTGELF
j_call: TRBJ2-3; v_call: TRBV7-7; cdr3_aa: ASSPGQGRPQDTQY
j_call: TRBJ2-6; v_call: TRBV19; cdr3_aa: ASSIGIGSSGANVLT
j_call: TRBJ2-7; v_call: TRBV28; cdr3_aa: ASALVSGDEQY
j_call: TRBJ2-7; v_call: TRBV5-1; cdr3_aa: ASSLPGGGYEQY
j_call: TRBJ2-7; v_call: TRBV6-1; cdr3_aa: ASDEGTSERYEQY
j_call: TRBJ1-2; v_call: TRBV30; cdr3_aa: AWVQDRSVNT
j_call: TRBJ1-4; v_call: TRBV6-1; cdr3_aa: ASSEGGATNEKLF
j_call: TRBJ1-4; v_call: TRBV4-3; cdr3_aa: ASSQGWGAAGGLATNEKLF
j_call: TRBJ1-2; v_call: TRBV29-1; cdr3_aa: SVAAGGDYGYT
j_call: TRBJ2-2; v_call: TRBV28; cdr3_aa: ASSLGPGRWTGELF
j_call: TRBJ1-2; v_call: TRBV4-2; cdr3_aa: ASSPPRGNYGYT
j_call: TRBJ1-2; v_call: TRBV5-1; cdr3_aa: ASSQGQGNYGYT
j_call: TRBJ1-2; v_call: TRBV5-6; cdr3_aa: ASSLVSRQLLYGYT
j_call: TRBJ2-6; v_call: TRBV5-5; cdr3_aa: ASSLRPSGANVLT
j_call: TRBJ2-1; v_call: TRBV6-6; cdr3_aa: ASSKDAYNEQF
j_call: TRBJ2-7; v_call: TRBV7-9; cdr3_aa: ASSLVTYEQY
j_call: TRBJ1-2; v_call: TRBV28; cdr3_aa: ASTFGLRGYT
j_call: TRBJ2-2; v_call: TRBV5-1; cdr3_aa: ASSPGTSGIYAAGELF
j_call: TRBJ2-3; v_call: TRBV28; cdr3_aa: ASSLTHTGRVGTDTQY
j_call: TRBJ2-1; v_call: TRBV7-9; cdr3_aa: ASSLSFGDSSYNEQF
j_call: TRBJ2-1; v_call: TRBV28; cdr3_aa: ASSFGLRSRIYNEQF
j_call: TRBJ1-4; v_call: TRBV29-1; cdr3_aa: SVATNDEKLF
j_call: TRBJ2-1; v_call: TRBV5-1; cdr3_aa: ASSFVMGAGGWQF
j_call: TRBJ2-6; v_call: TRBV2; cdr3_aa: ASGRGVSGANVLT
j_call: TRBJ2-1; v_call: TRBV10-1; cdr3_aa: ASSRDSQTWGEQF
j_call: TRBJ2-1; v_call: TRBV5-1; cdr3_aa: ASSLQVMGDEQF
j_call: TRBJ2-3; v_call: TRBV20-1; cdr3_aa: SAARGTQY
j_call: TRBJ2-3; v_call: TRBV7-2; cdr3_aa: ASSFTSNTDTQY
j_call: TRBJ1-2; v_call: TRBV19; cdr3_aa: ASALGQSYGYT
j_call: TRBJ1-1; v_call: TRBV28; cdr3_aa: ASKRGGALMNTEAF
j_call: TRBJ2-5; v_call: TRBV6-1; cdr3_aa: ASSEHPRDLTGETQY
j_call: TRBJ1-4; v_call: TRBV11-2; cdr3_aa: ASSPRRLNSGEKLF
j_call: TRBJ1-4; v_call: TRBV9; cdr3_aa: ASSRGTNEKLF
j_call: TRBJ2-2; v_call: TRBV5-6; cdr3_aa: ASSFGYTGELF
j_call: TRBJ2-2; v_call: TRBV2; cdr3_aa: ASSIGKGQGNTGELF
j_call: TRBJ1-2; v_call: TRBV5-1; cdr3_aa: ASSPGAGSDGYT
j_call: TRBJ1-4; v_call: TRBV2; cdr3_aa: ASSGWTGSGEKLF
j_call: TRBJ1-5; v_call: TRBV7-2; cdr3_aa: ASSPGTGVSNQPQH
j_call: TRBJ2-4; v_call: TRBV27; cdr3_aa: ASTRKGGDIQY
j_call: TRBJ2-4; v_call: TRBV7-2; cdr3_aa: ASSLGGAGGNIQY
j_call: TRBJ1-3; v_call: TRBV5-4; cdr3_aa: ASSLRKQGAGNTIY